The clone carrying this T cell receptor beta chain was counted only a few times. Its antigen is undetermined. Repertoires were generated with immunoSEQ multiplex PCR, while TCRdb's copy carries only in-frame clones and drops some. The table includes 150,000 or so clones, 65% to 90% detected once. Separate from the approximately 670-subject first cohort, the roughly 120-subject validation cohort was the one that the donors belonged to. The data were obtained in a study of cytomegalovirus exposure and HLA in healthy donors. The study's findings and limits: Most TCRs appeared rarely, but some public TCRs recurred in many donors. It was 150 to 200 TCR beta chains that were listed as cytomegalovirus-associated.

The CDR3 has 13 amino acids. Germline V gives CDR1 LNHDA, CDR2 SQIVND (reference sequence). V was clipped by 10 bases and J by 4 bases, with 16 bases between them. The sequencing input was PBMCs. The source is a man aged 18 to 29 in good health and CMV-seropositive. The rearrangement links TRBV19 to TRBJ1-2, with D unclear. The DNA of the CDR3 is TGTGCCACCAACATCGCCCCGCTCTATGGCTACACCTTC. Its protein product is CATNIAPLYGYTF.